This T cell receptor beta chain is from a study of blood T cell repertoires in COVID-19. In the study overall: Both acute and convalescent COVID-19 samples were obtained from the United States, Italy and Spain. Sample material is recorded as cDNA or gDNA derived from T cells, B-cell-depleted T cells, or PBMCs.

Per the study methods: Reference gene primers were amplified, and this amplification served to estimate nucleated cell counts. Clones were sequenced by immunoSEQ multiplex PCR, and TCRdb holds only the in-frame ones, with some missing. The V and J calls and clone size come from that table; D and trimming were worked out from the DNA. The repertoire holds a few hundred thousand clones, with around 86% as singletons. The sequence was obtained from a man aged 50 to 59 with active or convalescent COVID-19. The sequenced material came from peripheral blood.

The CDR3 bases are TGTGCCAGCAGGACAGGGACGAGGCCCTACGAGCAGTACTTC. Translated, it gives CASRTGTRPYEQYF. The chain couples TRBV6-5 to TRBJ2-7; 7 bases fit TRBD1. Germline CDR1 reads MNHEY; CDR2 reads SVGAGI. The CDR3 extends over 14 amino acids. V was pared by 6 bases and J by 2 bases, with 7 bases of the junction left unmatched.